The 10 T cell receptor beta chains listed next were all sequenced from one sample in a study of CD8+ T cells in alopecia areata. Extracted RNA was reverse transcribed, and the resulting cDNA served as sequencing template. Produced via immunoSEQ multiplex PCR; TCRdb's table is partial and in-frame only. Of 110,000 or so clones listed, over 55% are singletons. The sequenced sample consisted of NKG2D-low CD8+ T cells sorted from blood. The source is a human donor with alopecia areata.

The V and J genes are TRBV19 and TRBJ2-5, with 7 bases matching TRBD2. The length of the CDR3 is 14 residues. CDR1 is LNHDA, CDR2 SQIVND, per germline (reference sequence). V lost 10 bases and J lost 1; bases outside the gene matches: 9. The CDR3 DNA reads TGTGCCATAAAAGCGGGGAAGGCCCAAGAGACCCAGTACTTC. Translated, it gives CAIKAGKAQETQYF. Full variable domain (missing parts from reference TRBV19 and TRBJ2-5): DGGITQSPKYLFRKEGQNVTLSCEQNLNHDAMYWYRQDPGQGLRLIYYSQIVNDFQKGDIAEGYSVSREKKESFPLTVTSAQKNPTAFYLCAIKAGKAQETQYFGPGTRLLVL.

The chain uses TRBV23-1 and TRBJ2-7; TRBD2 agrees at 14 bases. TRBV23-1 is filed as an ORF, its function uncertain. With V trimmed by 8 bases and J by 5 bases, 5 bases remained unmatched. This CDR3 has 14 residues. This CDR3 reads CASGTSGSINEQYF. In DNA form, the CDR3 reads TGCGCCAGCGGGACTAGCGGGAGTATCAACGAGCAGTACTTC.

The chain links TRBV30 to TRBJ1-1; no definite D call. The germline V and J ends were trimmed by 4 bases and 6 bases, with 9 bases remaining between them. Germline V gives CDR1 GTSNPN, CDR2 SVGIG (reference sequence). CDR3 length: 11 residues. The CDR3 here is CAWTEGAEAFF. The CDR3 coding sequence is TGTGCCTGGACTGAGGGCGCTGAAGCTTTCTTT.

J is TRBJ1-2 and V is TRBV11-2, with D uncertain. From germline, CDR1 is SGHAT and CDR2 FQNNGV. This CDR3 has 11 residues. Trimming took off 5 bases at V and 5 bases at J, with 6 bases between the two ends. The CDR3 DNA is TGTGCCAGCAGCGCGGGTTATGGCTACACCTTC. It yields the protein CASSAGYGYTF.

The chain has TRBV7-9 and TRBJ2-1; D call uncertain. V lost 8 bases, J lost 6 bases, and 14 bases lay in between. Per the germline V gene, CDR1 is SEHNR and CDR2 is FQNEAQ (reference sequence). The CDR3 covers 13 residues. CDR3 protein: CASSTLIRNEQFF. For the CDR3, the DNA is TGTGCCAGCTCTACTCTAATCCGCAATGAGCAGTTCTTC.

This clone has more than one count but fewer than ten. This chain links TRBV6-5 with TRBJ2-3; the D is unclear. Per germline, CDR1 MNHEY and CDR2 SVGAGI. This CDR3 has 13 amino acids. The V end lost 8 bases, the J end lost 2 bases, and 11 bases lay between the germline ends. DNA of the CDR3: TGTGCCAGCGCGGCTAGTGACACAGATACGCAGTATTTT. The encoded protein is CASAASDTDTQYF.

This rearrangement joins TRBV13 to TRBJ2-7; tentatively, D is TRBD1 (5 bases). V gave up 5 bases and J gave up 3 bases, with 11 bases separating them. Germline V lookup: CDR1 PRHDT, CDR2 FYEKMQ (reference sequence). The length of the CDR3 is 13 residues. The DNA for the CDR3 is TGTGCCAGCAGCACAGGACACCTCTACGAGCAGTACTTC. It is translated as CASSTGHLYEQYF.

The chain recombines TRBV27 with TRBJ2-1; tentatively, D is TRBD1 (6 bases). CDR1 and CDR2 from the germline V gene are MNHEY and SMNVEV (reference sequence). Trimming took off 6 bases at V and 7 bases at J, with 16 bases between the two ends. This CDR3 region has 14 residues. The CDR3 spells CASSYIGTGNEQFF. The CDR3 DNA sequence: TGTGCCAGCAGCTATATCGGCACAGGGAATGAGCAGTTCTTC.

The table lists this clone with a count of one. The gene calls are TRBV7-8 and TRBJ2-1; a possible D gene is TRBD2 (6 bases). This CDR3 region has 16 residues. Looked up from germline, CDR1 is SGHVS and CDR2 is FQNEAQ. The ends were cut back, 0 bases at V and 0 bases at J, with 9 bases in the middle. The CDR3 is CASSLAAAGSYNEQFF. CDR3 DNA: TGTGCCAGCAGCTTAGCGGCAGCGGGCTCCTACAATGAGCAGTTCTTC.

The sample holds one count of this clone. This sequence joins TRBV2 and TRBJ2-1, with 7 bases fitting TRBD1. V gave up 2 bases and J gave up 10 bases; unmatched junction bases: 8. Germline assignment: CDR1 SNHLY and CDR2 FYNNEI. CDR3 length: 14 residues. CDR3: CASSERDRAWEQFF. For the CDR3, the DNA is TGTGCCAGCAGTGAACGAGACAGGGCATGGGAGCAGTTCTTC.